These 10 T cell receptor beta chains share one sample of origin, sequenced in a study of T cell repertoires in cytomegalovirus infection. TCRdb itself ran the reads through MiXCR, one entry per CDR3 protein. The sample has hundreds of thousands of distinct CDR3 sequences, roughly a tenth seen once. Sequencing used PBMCs. The receptors come from a human donor in good health (CMV status not recorded). Some clones in this sample may be carry-over from other donors' samples.

This clonotype was seen ten or more times. The V call is TRBV7-2, the J call TRBJ1-4, with D possibly matching TRBD1 (6 bases). V lost 5 bases to trimming and J lost 7 bases, with 20 bases between them. Germline V lookup: CDR1 SGHTA, CDR2 FQGNSA. The CDR3 totals 16 residues. The CDR3 DNA is TGTGCCAGCAGCGATCTCATGGGCAGGGGTACTGAAAAACTGTTTTTT. As protein: CASSDLMGRGTEKLFF.

This clonotype was found many times. The rearrangement joins TRBV4-1 to TRBJ1-5, with D unresolved. V lost 1 base to trimming and J lost 4 bases, with 11 bases between them. This CDR3 spans 15 amino acids. Germline V gives CDR1 MGHRA, CDR2 YSYEKL. CDR3 amino acids: CASSQGVSGNQPQHF. CDR3 nucleotides: TGCGCCAGCAGCCAAGGCGTCTCCGGGAATCAGCCCCAGCATTTT.

This clonotype was recorded many times. This chain's CDR3 is CASPDRRTEAFF. The CDR3 coding sequence is TGTGCCAGCCCGGACAGACGAACTGAAGCTTTCTTT. This chain connects TRBV2 to TRBJ1-1, with a possible D match to TRBD1 (6 bases). CDR1 is SNHLY, CDR2 FYNNEI, per germline. V was cut by 8 bases and J by 5 bases, with 12 bases left in between. The CDR3 extends over 12 amino acids.

This clonotype was counted ten times or more. The V gene is TRBV6-6, the J gene TRBJ2-6; perhaps TRBD1 as D (6 bases). The CDR3 runs to 15 residues. Trimming took off 7 bases at V and 3 bases at J, with 13 bases between the two ends. The germline V gene encodes CDR1 MNHNY and CDR2 SVGAGI (reference sequence). CDR3 protein: CASIQGIGGANVLTF. Written as DNA, the CDR3 is TGTGCCAGCATCCAGGGGATAGGTGGGGCCAACGTCCTGACTTTC.

This clonotype was counted at least ten times. This rearrangement joins TRBV10-3 to TRBJ1-3; D unresolved. Germline CDR1 reads ENHRY; CDR2 reads SYGVKD. Trimming cost V 4 bases and J 7 bases, with 8 bases left between them. There are 12 residues in the CDR3. The CDR3, as DNA: TGTGCCATCAGTGCCCCGGGGAACACCATATATTTT. This gives the protein CAISAPGNTIYF.

This clonotype has only a few counts. The rearrangement uses TRBV12-3 or TRBV12-4 and TRBJ2-7; 9 positions match TRBD2. This CDR3 is 14 amino acids long. The V segment lost 6 bases and the J segment 1 base; nucleotides outside the gene matches: 4. The CDR3 region has the DNA TGTGCCAGCAGGAAGACTAGCGGATCCTACGAGCAGTACTTC. Protein sequence: CASRKTSGSYEQYF.

A few counts support this clonotype. The chain carries TRBV20-1 and TRBJ1-2; tentative D call: TRBD1 (5 bases). Trimming removed 3 bases at V and 4 bases at J, with 18 bases between. This CDR3 is built from 15 residues. The germline V gene encodes CDR1 DFQATT and CDR2 SNEGSKA (reference sequence). The CDR3 DNA reads TGCAGTGCTAGGGACGTAAGACAGCGTAGCTATGGCTACACCTTC. Amino acids: CSARDVRQRSYGYTF.

This clonotype was seen ten or more times. The V and J genes are TRBV7-2 and TRBJ1-1; D gene uncertain. Germline V CDR1 and CDR2: SGHTA, FQGNSA. The CDR3 is 13 amino acids. Trimming took off 5 bases at V and 3 bases at J, with 10 bases between the two ends. The CDR3 here is CASSHKRDTEAFF. The CDR3 nucleotides read TGTGCCAGCAGCCACAAACGGGACACTGAAGCTTTCTTT.

This clonotype was detected only a few times. The CDR3 loop reads CASSEAANYGYTF. The CDR3 DNA is TGTGCCAGCAGTGAAGCGGCTAACTATGGCTACACCTTC. The rearrangement joins TRBV2 to TRBJ1-2; no firm D call. The V end was cut by 0 bases, the J end by 0 bases, with 2 bases between. The germline CDR1 and CDR2 sequences are SNHLY and FYNNEI. This CDR3 has 13 amino acids.

In regard to this clonotype: Possible read error: a much larger clone is one base away. This rearrangement joins TRBV7-3 to TRBJ2-2; tentative D call: TRBD1 (5 bases). Germline CDR1 is SGHTA and CDR2 is FQGTGA. The CDR3 consists of 14 residues. The CDR3, as DNA: TGTGCCGGCAGTCAGGGATCGAACACCGGGGAGCTGTTTTTT. This encodes CAGSQGSNTGELFF.